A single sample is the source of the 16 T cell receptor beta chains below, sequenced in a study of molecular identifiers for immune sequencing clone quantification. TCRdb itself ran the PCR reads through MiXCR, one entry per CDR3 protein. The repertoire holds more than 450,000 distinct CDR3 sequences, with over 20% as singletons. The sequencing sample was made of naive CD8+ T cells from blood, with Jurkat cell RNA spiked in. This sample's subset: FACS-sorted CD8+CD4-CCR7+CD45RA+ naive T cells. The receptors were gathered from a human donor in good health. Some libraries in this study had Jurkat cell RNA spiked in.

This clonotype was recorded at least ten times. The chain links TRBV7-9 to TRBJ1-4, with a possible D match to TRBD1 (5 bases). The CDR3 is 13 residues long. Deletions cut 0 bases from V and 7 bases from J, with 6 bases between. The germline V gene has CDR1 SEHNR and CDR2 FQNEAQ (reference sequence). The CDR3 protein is CASSLAGGEKLFF. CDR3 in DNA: TGTGCCAGCAGCTTAGCCGGGGGTGAAAAACTGTTTTTT.

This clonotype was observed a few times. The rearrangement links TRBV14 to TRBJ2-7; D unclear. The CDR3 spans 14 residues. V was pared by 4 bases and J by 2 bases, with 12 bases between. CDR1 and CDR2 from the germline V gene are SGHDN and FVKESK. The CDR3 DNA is TGTGCCAGCAGCCCACGGAACGGTACCTACGAGCAGTACTTC. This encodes CASSPRNGTYEQYF.

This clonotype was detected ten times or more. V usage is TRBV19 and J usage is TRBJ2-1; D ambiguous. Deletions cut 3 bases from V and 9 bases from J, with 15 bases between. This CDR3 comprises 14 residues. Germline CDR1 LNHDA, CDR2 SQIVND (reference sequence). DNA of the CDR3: TGTGCCAGTAGTATCTCCTCTGGTCGCAGTGAGCAGTTCTTC. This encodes CASSISSGRSEQFF.

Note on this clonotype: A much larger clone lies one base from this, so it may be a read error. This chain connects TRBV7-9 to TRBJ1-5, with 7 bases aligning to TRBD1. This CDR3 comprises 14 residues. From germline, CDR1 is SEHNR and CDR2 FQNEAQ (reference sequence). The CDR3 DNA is TGTGCCCGCAGCCGGGACAGCCGGAGTCAGCCCCAGCATTTT. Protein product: CARSRDSRSQPQHF.

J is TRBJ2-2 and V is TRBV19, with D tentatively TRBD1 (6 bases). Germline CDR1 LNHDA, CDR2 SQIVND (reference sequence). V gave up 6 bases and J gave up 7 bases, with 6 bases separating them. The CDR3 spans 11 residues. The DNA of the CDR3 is TGTGCCAGTAGAGGGGGCGGGGAGCTGTTTTTT. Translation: CASRGGGELFF.

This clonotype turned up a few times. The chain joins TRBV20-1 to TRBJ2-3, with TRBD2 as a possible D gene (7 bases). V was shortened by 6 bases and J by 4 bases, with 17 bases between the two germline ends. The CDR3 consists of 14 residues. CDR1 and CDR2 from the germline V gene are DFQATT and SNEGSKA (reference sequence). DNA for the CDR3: TGCAGTGCCCCGGCGGGCGGGGGCGCAGATACGCAGTATTTT. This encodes CSAPAGGGADTQYF.

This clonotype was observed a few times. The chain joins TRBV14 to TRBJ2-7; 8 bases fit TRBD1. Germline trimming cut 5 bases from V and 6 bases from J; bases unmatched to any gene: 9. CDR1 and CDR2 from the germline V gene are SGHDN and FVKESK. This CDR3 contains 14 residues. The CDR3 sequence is CASSTRDRSSEQYF. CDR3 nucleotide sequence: TGTGCCAGCAGCACCCGGGACAGGAGCTCCGAGCAGTACTTC.

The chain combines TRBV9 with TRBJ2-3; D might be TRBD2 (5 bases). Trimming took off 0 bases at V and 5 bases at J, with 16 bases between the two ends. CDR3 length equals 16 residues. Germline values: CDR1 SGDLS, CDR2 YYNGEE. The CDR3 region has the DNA TGTGCCAGCAGCGTAGGGGTTAGGCTAGCAGGAGATACGCAGTATTTT. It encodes CASSVGVRLAGDTQYF.

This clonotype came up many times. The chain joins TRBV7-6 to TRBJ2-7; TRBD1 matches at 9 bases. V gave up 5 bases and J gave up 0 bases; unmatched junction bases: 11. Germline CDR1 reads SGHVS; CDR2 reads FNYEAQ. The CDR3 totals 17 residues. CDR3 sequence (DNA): TGTGCCAGCAGCCCAATGCCCGGGACAGGGAACTCCTACGAGCAGTACTTC. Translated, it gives CASSPMPGTGNSYEQYF.

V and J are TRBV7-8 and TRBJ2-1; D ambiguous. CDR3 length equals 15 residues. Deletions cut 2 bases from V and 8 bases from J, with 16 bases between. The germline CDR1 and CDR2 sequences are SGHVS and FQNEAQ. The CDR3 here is CASSLIVGIPDEQFF. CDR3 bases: TGTGCCAGCAGCTTAATCGTGGGGATCCCGGATGAGCAGTTCTTC. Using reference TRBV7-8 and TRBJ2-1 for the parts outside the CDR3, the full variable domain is GAGVSQSPRYKVAKRGQDVALRCDPISGHVSLFWYQQALGQGPEFLTYFQNEAQLDKSGLPSDRFFAERPEGSVSTLKIQRTQQEDSAVYLCASSLIVGIPDEQFFGPGTRLTVL.

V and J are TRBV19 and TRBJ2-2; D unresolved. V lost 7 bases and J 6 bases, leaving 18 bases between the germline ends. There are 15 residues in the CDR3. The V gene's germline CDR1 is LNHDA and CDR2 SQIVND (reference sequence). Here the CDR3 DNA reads TGTGCCAGTACGGTTGGCAGTAGAAGCTCCGGGGAGCTGTTTTTT. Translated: CASTVGSRSSGELFF. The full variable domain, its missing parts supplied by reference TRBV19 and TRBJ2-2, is DGGITQSPKYLFRKEGQNVTLSCEQNLNHDAMYWYRQDPGQGLRLIYYSQIVNDFQKGDIAEGYSVSREKKESFPLTVTSAQKNPTAFYLCASTVGSRSSGELFFGEGSRLTVL.

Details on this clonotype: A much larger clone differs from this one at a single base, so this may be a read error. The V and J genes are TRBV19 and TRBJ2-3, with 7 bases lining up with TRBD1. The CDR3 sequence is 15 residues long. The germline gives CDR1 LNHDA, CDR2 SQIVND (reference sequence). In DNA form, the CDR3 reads TGTGCCAGTAGTATAAGGGGGCCTAGCACAGATGCGCAGTATTTT. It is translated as CASSIRGPSTDAQYF.

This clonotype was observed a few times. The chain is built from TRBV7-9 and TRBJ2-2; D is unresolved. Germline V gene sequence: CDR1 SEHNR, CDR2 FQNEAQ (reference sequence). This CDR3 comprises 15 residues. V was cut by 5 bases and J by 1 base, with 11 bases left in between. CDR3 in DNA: TGTGCCAGCAGCCTCGTTGACGGGAACACCGGGGAGCTGTTTTTT. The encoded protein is CASSLVDGNTGELFF.

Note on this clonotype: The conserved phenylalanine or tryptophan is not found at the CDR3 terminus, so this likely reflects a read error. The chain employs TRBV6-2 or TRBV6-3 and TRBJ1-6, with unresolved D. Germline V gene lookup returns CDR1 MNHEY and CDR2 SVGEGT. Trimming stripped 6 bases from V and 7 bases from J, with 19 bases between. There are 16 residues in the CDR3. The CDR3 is CASSSPLGGENSPLHL. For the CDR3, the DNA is TGTGCCAGCAGCTCCCCCCTGGGCGGAGAAAATTCACCCCTCCACCTT.

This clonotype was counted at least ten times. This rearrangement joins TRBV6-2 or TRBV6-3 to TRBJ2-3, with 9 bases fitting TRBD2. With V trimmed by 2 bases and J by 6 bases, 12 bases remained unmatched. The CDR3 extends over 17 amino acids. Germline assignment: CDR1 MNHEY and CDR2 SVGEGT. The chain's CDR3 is CASSYLTLAGTSDTQYF. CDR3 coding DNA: TGTGCCAGCAGTTACCTGACACTAGCGGGTACGTCGGATACGCAGTATTTT.

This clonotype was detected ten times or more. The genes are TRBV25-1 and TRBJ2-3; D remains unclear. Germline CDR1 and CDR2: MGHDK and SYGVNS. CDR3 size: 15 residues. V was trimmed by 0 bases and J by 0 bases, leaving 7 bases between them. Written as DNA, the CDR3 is TGTGCCAGCAGTGAATACACCGCTAGCACAGATACGCAGTATTTT. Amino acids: CASSEYTASTDTQYF. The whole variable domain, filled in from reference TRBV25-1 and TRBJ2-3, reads EADIYQTPRYLVIGTGKKITLECSQTMGHDKMYWYQQDPGMELHLIHYSYGVNSTEKGDLSSESTVSRIRTEHFPLTLESARPSHTSQYLCASSEYTASTDTQYFGPGTRLTVL.